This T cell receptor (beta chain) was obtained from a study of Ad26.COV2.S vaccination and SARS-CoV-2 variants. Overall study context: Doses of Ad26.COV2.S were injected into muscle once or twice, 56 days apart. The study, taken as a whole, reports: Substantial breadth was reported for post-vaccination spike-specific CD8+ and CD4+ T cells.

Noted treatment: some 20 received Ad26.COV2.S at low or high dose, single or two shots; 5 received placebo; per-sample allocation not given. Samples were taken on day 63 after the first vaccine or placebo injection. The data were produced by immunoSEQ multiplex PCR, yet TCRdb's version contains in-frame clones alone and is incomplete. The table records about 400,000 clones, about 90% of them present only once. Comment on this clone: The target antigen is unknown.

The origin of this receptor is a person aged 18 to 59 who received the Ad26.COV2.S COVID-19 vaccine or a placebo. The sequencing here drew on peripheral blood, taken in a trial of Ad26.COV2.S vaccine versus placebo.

CDR3: CTSSHPGGWPETEAFF. The CDR3 DNA sequence: TGCACCAGCAGCCATCCCGGAGGCTGGCCGGAAACTGAAGCTTTCTTT. The chain is built from TRBV1 and TRBJ1-1. TRBV1 is a pseudogene. This CDR3 is built from 16 residues.